A selection of T cell receptor beta chains follows, all from one sample in a study of identical twins. TCRdb itself ran the 5' RACE reads through MiXCR, one entry per CDR3 protein. The top ten clones hold over 7% of a sample with 300,000 to 400,000 distinct CDR3 sequences, roughly 9% of them seen once. Sequences were obtained from naive T cells sorted from blood. These receptors came from a woman aged 50 to 65 in good health. CDR3s include the opening cysteine and the closing phenylalanine or tryptophan. A D gene is named only where the DNA matches it firmly. Not all rows give a size; the values are once, few, many and, for expanded clones, a class.

D	size	V	J	CDR3	DNA
-	-	TRBV3-1	TRBJ2-4	CASSQVGKNIQYF	TGTGCCAGCAGCCAAGTTGGAAAAAACATTCAGTACTTC
-	-	TRBV10-1	TRBJ1-6	CASSGGSANSPLHF	TGCGCCAGCAGTGGAGGTTCAGCTAATTCACCCCTCCACTTT
-	many	TRBV24-1	TRBJ1-5	CATSKEYSNQPQHF	TGTGCCACCAGTAAAGAATATAGCAATCAGCCCCAGCATTTT
TRBD2	many	TRBV5-1	TRBJ2-1	CASSISGSYNEQFF	TGCGCCAGCAGCATTAGCGGGAGCTACAATGAGCAGTTCTTC
TRBD1	many	TRBV12-3/TRBV12-4	TRBJ2-4	CASSGGTGWGKNIQYF	TGTGCCAGCAGTGGAGGGACAGGGTGGGGCAAAAACATTCAGTACTTC
TRBD1	many	TRBV4-1	TRBJ2-5	CASSIGQGAMETQYF	TGCGCCAGCAGCATCGGACAGGGGGCGATGGAGACCCAGTACTTC
TRBD1	many	TRBV4-2	TRBJ1-1	CASSSSPGQSTTEAFF	TGTGCCAGCAGTTCATCACCGGGACAGTCAACGACGGAAGCTTTCTTT
-	few	TRBV5-1	TRBJ2-3	CASSLEGRGRTDTQYF	TGCGCCAGCAGCTTGGAAGGGCGGGGCCGCACAGATACGCAGTATTTT
-	-	TRBV29-1	TRBJ2-7	CSVGGGAMQYF	TGCAGCGTTGGGGGAGGAGCGATGCAGTACTTC
-	many	TRBV10-2	TRBJ2-3	CASSESAVGTTDTQYF	TGCGCCAGCAGTGAGTCCGCGGTCGGGACCACAGATACGCAGTATTTT
TRBD2	many	TRBV9	TRBJ2-4	CASSESQAGVQYF	TGTGCCAGCAGCGAGTCCCAGGCGGGGGTTCAGTACTTC
TRBD2	many	TRBV7-2	TRBJ2-1	CASSSYPSSGRNEQFF	TGTGCCAGCAGCTCCTACCCTTCTAGCGGGAGGAATGAGCAGTTCTTC
-	few	TRBV6-5	TRBJ2-5	CASSATSPEETQYF	TGTGCCAGCAGTGCAACTAGTCCCGAAGAGACCCAGTACTTC
-	few	TRBV29-1	TRBJ1-1	CSVAHWGENTEAFF	TGCAGCGTTGCGCATTGGGGGGAGAACACTGAAGCTTTCTTT
TRBD1	many	TRBV5-1	TRBJ2-1	CASSVDRVEQFF	TGCGCCAGCAGCGTGGACAGGGTGGAGCAGTTCTTC
-	many	TRBV2	TRBJ1-2	CASSDQGSGYGYTF	TGTGCCAGCAGTGACCAGGGTTCGGGCTATGGCTACACCTTC
-	-	TRBV10-3	TRBJ1-1	CAISESSGNTEAFF	TGTGCCATCAGTGAGTCGTCAGGGAACACTGAAGCTTTCTTT
TRBD2	many	TRBV15	TRBJ2-1	CATSREGLEGGNEQFF	TGTGCCACCAGCAGAGAGGGACTAGAAGGTGGCAATGAGCAGTTCTTC
-	-	TRBV5-1	TRBJ2-2	CASSLDGLNTGELFF	TGCGCCAGCAGCTTGGACGGCCTTAACACCGGGGAGCTGTTTTTT
TRBD2	many	TRBV5-1	TRBJ2-1	CASSSFSGRRNEQFF	TGCGCCAGCAGCTCCTTTAGCGGGAGGCGGAATGAGCAGTTCTTC
-	many	TRBV7-9	TRBJ1-1	CASSFDTEAFF	TGTGCCAGCAGCTTCGACACTGAAGCTTTCTTT
TRBD2	-	TRBV27	TRBJ2-7	CASKGLAGNEQYF	TGTGCCAGCAAGGGACTAGCGGGAAACGAGCAGTACTTC
-	many	TRBV5-1	TRBJ2-6	CASSLGAGANVLTF	TGCGCCAGCAGCTTGGGTGCTGGGGCCAACGTCCTGACTTTC
-	many	TRBV6-5	TRBJ2-2	CASSPGWAYTGELFF	TGTGCCAGCAGCCCCGGGTGGGCTTACACCGGGGAGCTGTTTTTT
TRBD2	-	TRBV20-1	TRBJ2-3	CSARSGRLTDTQYF	TGCAGTGCTAGAAGCGGGAGGCTCACAGATACGCAGTATTTT
-	-	TRBV5-1	TRBJ2-3	CASTEGGDRTDTQYF	TGCGCCAGCACCGAGGGGGGCGACCGCACAGATACGCAGTATTTT
TRBD2	-	TRBV7-9	TRBJ2-3	CASMWSTSGRMTDTQYF	TGTGCCAGCATGTGGTCCACTAGCGGGAGGATGACAGATACGCAGTATTTT
TRBD2	-	TRBV4-1	TRBJ2-7	CASSQELAVSSYEQYF	TGCGCCAGCAGCCAGGAACTAGCGGTCTCTTCCTACGAGCAGTACTTC
TRBD1	few	TRBV3-1	TRBJ1-4	CASSPDRDLREKLFF	TGTGCCAGCAGCCCAGACAGGGATCTACGCGAAAAACTGTTTTTT
-	few	TRBV7-9	TRBJ2-6	CASYRSGANVLTF	TGTGCCAGCTACAGGTCCGGGGCCAACGTCCTGACTTTC
-	-	TRBV29-1	TRBJ1-1	CSTDVTEAFF	TGCAGCACGGATGTCACTGAAGCTTTCTTT
-	many	TRBV10-1	TRBJ2-3	CASSGVRDTQYF	TGCGCCAGCAGTGGGGTCCGAGATACGCAGTATTTT
TRBD2	few	TRBV7-3	TRBJ2-3	CASSSLAGGPVDTQYF	TGTGCCAGCAGCTCATTAGCGGGAGGGCCGGTAGATACGCAGTATTTT
TRBD2	many	TRBV20-1	TRBJ2-5	CSARSRKAGGRETQYF	TGCAGTGCTAGATCCCGGAAAGCGGGAGGACGAGAGACCCAGTACTTC
-	few	TRBV24-1	TRBJ2-2	CATSPNYSSGELFF	TGTGCCACCAGTCCCAACTACTCTTCGGGGGAGCTGTTTTTT
-	-	TRBV20-1	TRBJ2-3	CSAWEDRGALSTDTQYF	TGCAGTGCATGGGAGGACAGAGGGGCACTTAGCACAGATACGCAGTATTTT
-	few	TRBV20-1	TRBJ2-4	CSARGHQLAKNIQYF	TGCAGTGCTAGGGGACACCAGCTAGCCAAAAACATTCAGTACTTC
-	many	TRBV7-9	TRBJ2-5	CASLTQTAQETQYF	TGTGCCAGCTTGACCCAGACAGCGCAAGAGACCCAGTACTTC
TRBD2	few	TRBV20-1	TRBJ2-1	CSARDPSGSEGQFF	TGCAGTGCTAGAGATCCTAGCGGGAGTGAGGGGCAGTTCTTC
-	-	TRBV4-1	TRBJ1-1	CASSGPRRTEAFF	TGCGCCAGCAGCGGCCCCCGCAGGACTGAAGCTTTCTTT
-	many	TRBV3-1	TRBJ1-3	CASSPTISGNTIYF	TGTGCCAGCAGCCCTACCATCTCTGGAAACACCATATATTTT
-	many	TRBV24-1	TRBJ2-1	CATSDSLTGRNEQFF	TGTGCCACCAGTGATTCATTGACAGGGAGGAATGAGCAGTTCTTC
TRBD2	-	TRBV10-3	TRBJ2-2	CAIGGGTNTGELFF	TGTGCCATCGGGGGAGGGACGAACACCGGGGAGCTGTTTTTT
-	-	TRBV30	TRBJ1-5	CAWQGLSNQPQHF	TGTGCCTGGCAGGGGCTTAGCAATCAGCCCCAGCATTTT
-	-	TRBV7-9	TRBJ2-2	CASSLVRAKLFF	TGTGCCAGCAGCTTAGTGCGGGCGAAACTGTTTTTT